The 10 T cell receptor beta chains in this list originate from one sample, sequenced in a study of identical twins. MiXCR, applied by TCRdb to the 5' RACE reads, yields one record per CDR3 protein. The sample lists around 280,000 distinct CDR3 sequences; more than 6.5% were seen once. These data were also filed under a second study, of yellow fever vaccine responses in identical twins.

The sample was memory (CD45RO+) T cells sorted from blood. The receptor source for this set is a woman aged 18-30 years in good health.

This chain connects TRBV12-3 or TRBV12-4 to TRBJ2-7; weak D call: TRBD1 (6 bases). The CDR3 runs 16 residues. The germline V and J ends were trimmed by 4 bases and 4 bases, with 20 bases remaining between them. The CDR3 nucleotides read TGTGCCAGCAGTTCAAGAACCGGGACACTGGATTACGAGCAGTACTTC. As protein: CASSSRTGTLDYEQYF.

In its sample, this clonotype was seen many times. This chain links TRBV28 with TRBJ2-7, with 7 bases aligning to TRBD1. The germline gives CDR1 MDHEN, CDR2 SYDVKM. Trimming cost V 6 bases and J 0 bases; bases outside gene matches: 2. The CDR3 contains 13 residues. Here the CDR3 reads CASSRDSSYEQYV. The CDR3 region has the DNA TGTGCCAGCAGCCGGGACAGCTCCTACGAGCAGTACGTC.

This clonotype was observed many times. The chain joins TRBV19 to TRBJ2-1; perhaps TRBD2 as D (5 bases). V was clipped by 0 bases and J by 5 bases, with 8 bases between them. CDR3 length: 14 residues. The germline V gene encodes CDR1 LNHDA and CDR2 SQIVND (reference sequence). DNA of the CDR3: TGTGCCAGTAGTATAGATAAGCGGAACAATGAGCAGTTCTTC. It translates to CASSIDKRNNEQFF.

This clonotype was detected once. The genes are TRBV5-1 and TRBJ2-5; 16 bases map to TRBD2. The CDR3 sequence is 19 residues long. The trim removed 0 bases at V and 3 bases at J, leaving 8 bases unmatched. Germline V CDR1 and CDR2: SGHRS, YFSETQ. CDR3 DNA: TGCGCCAGCAGCTTGGCCGGGACTAGCGGGAGGGCTCGTAAAGAGACCCAGTACTTC. This translates into CASSLAGTSGRARKETQYF.

This clonotype was recorded many times. This chain uses TRBV12-3 or TRBV12-4 with TRBJ2-2; tentatively, D is TRBD1 or TRBD2 (5 bases each). The CDR3 consists of 13 residues. Trimming stripped 6 bases from V and 8 bases from J, with 13 bases between. The CDR3 sequence: CASRIAWGGELFF. Written as DNA, the CDR3 is TGTGCCAGCAGAATCGCTTGGGGGGGGGAGCTGTTTTTT.

This clonotype was seen many times. The chain recombines TRBV10-1 with TRBJ1-1, with no clear D. The CDR3 is 11 amino acids. Trimming removed 3 bases from V and 2 bases from J, with 1 base in between. Germline-derived CDR1 and CDR2 are WNHNN and SYGVQD (reference sequence). In DNA form, the CDR3 reads TGCGCCAGCAGTGACAACACTGAAGCTTTCTTT. Amino acid sequence: CASSDNTEAFF.

The DNA for the CDR3 is TGTGCCAGCAGCCCGGGCCGGACCCTCTATGGCTACACCTTC. It translates to CASSPGRTLYGYTF. This rearrangement joins TRBV12-3 or TRBV12-4 to TRBJ1-2; D remains unclear. Trimming stripped 6 bases from V and 4 bases from J, with 15 bases between. This CDR3 is built from 14 residues.

This clonotype was seen repeatedly, ten times or more. This chain joins TRBV12-3 or TRBV12-4 and TRBJ2-7; D may be TRBD2 (6 bases). The CDR3 totals 13 residues. V dropped 6 bases and J dropped 4 bases, with 13 bases sitting between them. CDR3 protein: CASSAGRSYEQYF. The CDR3, as DNA: TGTGCCAGCAGCGCGGGACGGAGTTACGAGCAGTACTTC.

A few counts support this clonotype. The CDR3 here is CASSLGRTSGSRTGELFF. DNA of the CDR3: TGTGCCAGCAGTTTAGGGAGGACTAGCGGGAGCAGGACCGGGGAGCTGTTTTTT. The J gene is TRBJ2-2, the V gene TRBV12-3 or TRBV12-4, with 13 bases matching TRBD2. This CDR3 has 18 residues. V shed 1 base and J 5 bases; nucleotides not matched to a gene: 7.

This clonotype occurred many times. The chain links TRBV6-1 to TRBJ1-6; 9 bases fit TRBD1. CDR1 and CDR2 from the germline V gene are MNHNS and SASEGT. The CDR3 runs 15 residues. J gave up 5 bases and V 7 bases, and 6 bases lay outside the gene matches. The CDR3 DNA follows: TGTGCCAGCACCCACCGGGACAGGGATAATTCACCCCTCCACTTT. It codes for CASTHRDRDNSPLHF.